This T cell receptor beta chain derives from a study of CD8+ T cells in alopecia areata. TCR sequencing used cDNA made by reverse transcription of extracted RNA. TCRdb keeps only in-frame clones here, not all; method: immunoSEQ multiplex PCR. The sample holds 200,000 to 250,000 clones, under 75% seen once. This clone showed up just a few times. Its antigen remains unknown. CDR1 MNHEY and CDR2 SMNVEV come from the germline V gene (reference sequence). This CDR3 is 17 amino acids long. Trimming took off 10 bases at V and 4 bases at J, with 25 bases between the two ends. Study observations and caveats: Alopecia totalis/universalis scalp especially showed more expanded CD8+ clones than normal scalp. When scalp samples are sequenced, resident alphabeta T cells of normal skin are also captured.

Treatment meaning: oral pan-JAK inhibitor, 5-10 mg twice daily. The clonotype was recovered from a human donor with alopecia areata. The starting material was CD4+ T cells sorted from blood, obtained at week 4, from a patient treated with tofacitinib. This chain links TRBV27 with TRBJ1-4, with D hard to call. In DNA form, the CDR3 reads TGTGCCACTGGGAGGCGTCCCCAGAGTTCCCTTAATGAAAAACTGTTTTTT. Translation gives CATGRRPQSSLNEKLFF. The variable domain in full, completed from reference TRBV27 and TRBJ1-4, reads EAQVTQNPRYLITVTGKKLTVTCSQNMNHEYMSWYRQDPGLGLRQIYYSMNVEVTDKGDVPEGYKVSRKEKRNFPLILESPSPNQTSLYFCATGRRPQSSLNEKLFFGSGTQLSVL.